The clone carrying this T cell receptor beta chain was found a few times. Its specificity is not known. These data are taken from a study of molecular identifiers for immune sequencing clone quantification. Previously reported methods and listed TCR primers produced the bulk TCR libraries. TCRdb called the PCR reads again in MiXCR, with one record for every CDR3 protein. The sample lists about 320,000 distinct CDR3 sequences; about 22% were seen once. The sorting of naive CD8 T cells used the CD8+CD4-CCR7+CD45RA+ phenotype. Findings of the study overall: Shared barcodes on identical TCR molecules could underestimate the sizes of highly expanded clones.

The CDR3 sequence is 14 residues long. Germline loops: CDR1 LNHNV, CDR2 YYDKDF (reference sequence). The V end was cut by 7 bases, the J end by 1 base, with 10 bases between. The chain has TRBV15 and TRBJ2-2; D possibly corresponds to TRBD1 (5 bases). The sample comprised naive CD8+ T cells from blood, with Jurkat cell RNA spiked in. Subset defined: FACS-sorted CD8+CD4-CCR7+CD45RA+ naive T cells. The receptor was isolated from a human donor in good health. Some libraries in this study had Jurkat cell RNA spiked in. The CDR3 sequence: CATTEGVNTGELFF. The DNA of the CDR3 is TGTGCCACCACGGAAGGGGTGAACACCGGGGAGCTGTTTTTT.